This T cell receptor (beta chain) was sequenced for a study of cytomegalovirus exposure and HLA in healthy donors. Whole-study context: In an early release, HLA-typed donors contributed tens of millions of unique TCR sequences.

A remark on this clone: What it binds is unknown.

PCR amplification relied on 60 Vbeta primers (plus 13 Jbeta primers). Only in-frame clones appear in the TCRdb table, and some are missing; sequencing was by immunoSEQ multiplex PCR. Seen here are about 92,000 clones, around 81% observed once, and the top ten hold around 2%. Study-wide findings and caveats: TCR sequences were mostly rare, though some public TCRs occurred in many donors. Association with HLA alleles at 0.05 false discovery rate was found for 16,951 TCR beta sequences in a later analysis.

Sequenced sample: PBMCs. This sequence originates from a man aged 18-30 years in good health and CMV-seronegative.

The DNA of the CDR3 is TGTGCCAGCAGTTACTGGGGCGGGGGGAAGAATGAGCAGTTCTTC. Protein: CASSYWGGGKNEQFF. The V gene is TRBV6-5, the J gene TRBJ2-1; the match to TRBD2 covers 8 bases. The V segment lost 1 base and the J segment 7 bases; nucleotides outside the gene matches: 6. Germline CDR1 and CDR2: MNHEY and SVGAGI. CDR3 length: 15 residues.